The 23 T cell receptor beta chains reported below all come from one sample, sequenced in a study of T cell changes during pregnancy in multiple sclerosis. Sequencing used immunoSEQ multiplex PCR; TCRdb keeps in-frame clones, though not all of them. The table records 55,000 to 65,000 clones, 90% to 95% of them present only once. The material was CD4+ T cells from peripheral blood mononuclear cells, obtained before pregnancy. The receptors here all came from a female donor with multiple sclerosis, enrolled in a pregnancy study.

The rearrangement links TRBV15 to TRBJ2-1, with D possibly matching TRBD1 (5 bases). This CDR3 spans 14 amino acids. The germline CDR1 and CDR2 sequences are LNHNV and YYDKDF (reference sequence). V lost 4 bases and J 5 bases, leaving 12 bases between the germline ends. The CDR3 region has the DNA TGTGCCACCAGCATTTATCTGGGGCACAATGAGCAGTTCTTC. Protein: CATSIYLGHNEQFF.

The rearrangement joins TRBV29-1 to TRBJ1-1; TRBD1 is a possible D gene (5 bases). The CDR3 runs to 15 residues. The V end was cut by 6 bases, the J end by 4 bases, with 21 bases between. In germline, CDR1 is SQVTM, CDR2 ANQGSEA. This chain's CDR3 is CSVHFLQGAGTEAFF. The CDR3 nucleotides read TGCAGCGTGCATTTCCTGCAGGGAGCGGGCACTGAAGCTTTCTTT.

This chain connects TRBV27 to TRBJ2-1, with D possibly being TRBD2 (6 bases). The ends were cut back, 0 bases at V and 8 bases at J, with 17 bases in the middle. CDR1 is MNHEY, CDR2 SMNVEV, per germline (reference sequence). The CDR3 loop spans 16 amino acids. The CDR3 loop reads CASSLSVKPAGYEQFF. CDR3 DNA sequence: TGTGCCAGCAGTTTATCAGTCAAACCTGCGGGGTATGAGCAGTTCTTC.

This chain uses TRBV25-1 with TRBJ1-1, with D perhaps matching TRBD1 (6 bases). The germline V gene encodes CDR1 MGHDK and CDR2 SYGVNS. The CDR3 is 15 amino acids. Trimming cost V 4 bases and J 2 bases, with 14 bases left between them. This chain's CDR3 is CASSGQDRFNTEAFF. The CDR3, as DNA: TGTGCCAGCAGTGGCCAGGACAGATTCAACACTGAAGCTTTCTTT.

The chain employs TRBV19 and TRBJ2-1, with TRBD1 matching 10 bases. Germline CDR1 and CDR2: LNHDA and SQIVND (reference sequence). V was clipped by 3 bases and J by 8 bases; unmatched bases: 10. The CDR3 sequence is 16 residues long. The CDR3 DNA follows: TGTGCCAGTAGTATGGCGGGGGGACAGGGGTTAGATGAGCAGTTCTTC. Amino acids: CASSMAGGQGLDEQFF.

This rearrangement joins TRBV6-5 to TRBJ2-7, with D possibly matching TRBD2 (5 bases). Germline loops: CDR1 MNHEY, CDR2 SVGAGI. CDR3 length: 13 residues. Trimming left V 0 bases short and J 4 bases short, with 7 bases between. The CDR3 coding sequence is TGTGCCAGCAGTTACTCGGGAGAATACGAGCAGTACTTC. Translation gives CASSYSGEYEQYF.

The chain employs TRBV12-1 and TRBJ2-3; the table's D call of TRBD2 was not tested on the DNA. TRBV12-1 is reported as a pseudogene. This CDR3 spans 18 amino acids. The CDR3 spells CASSTTSGRADGTDTQYF. In DNA, the CDR3 is TGTGCCAGCAGCACAACTAGCGGGAGGGCCGATGGCACAGATACGCAGTATTTT.

The chain is built from TRBV29-1 and TRBJ2-1, with D perhaps matching TRBD2 (5 bases). The CDR3 extends over 12 amino acids. V lost 4 bases to trimming and J lost 5 bases, with 9 bases between them. The V gene's germline CDR1 is SQVTM and CDR2 ANQGSEA. CDR3 protein: CSVVPGDNEQFF. For the CDR3, the DNA is TGCAGCGTTGTCCCCGGGGACAATGAGCAGTTCTTC.

CDR3 sequence reads: CASSQRLAGGPGNEQFF. CDR3 DNA sequence: TGTGCCAGCAGTCAACGACTAGCGGGAGGGCCTGGCAATGAGCAGTTCTTC. The V gene is TRBV27, the J gene TRBJ2-1, with 14 positions matching TRBD2. CDR1 MNHEY and CDR2 SMNVEV come from the germline V gene (reference sequence). Trimming cost V 5 bases and J 6 bases; bases outside gene matches: 9. This CDR3 spans 17 amino acids.

The gene calls are TRBV6-6 and TRBJ2-7; D may be TRBD2 (6 bases). The CDR3 contains 15 residues. CDR1 and CDR2 (germline): MNHNY, SVGAGI (reference sequence). Trimming shortened V by 6 bases and J by 5 bases, and 20 bases separated the two germline ends. For the CDR3, the DNA is TGTGCCAGCAGCGGAGGGAAGGAAGTCCACAACGAGCAGTACTTC. Its translation is CASSGGKEVHNEQYF.

This sequence joins TRBV28 and TRBJ2-4; weak D call: TRBD2 (5 bases). Germline V gene lookup returns CDR1 MDHEN and CDR2 SYDVKM. This CDR3 has 15 residues. Trimming took off 6 bases at V and 1 base at J, with 13 bases between the two ends. The CDR3 is CASSARGRAKNIQYF. In nucleotides, the CDR3 is TGTGCCAGCAGCGCTCGGGGTCGGGCCAAAAACATTCAGTACTTC.

The chain links TRBV5-1 to TRBJ2-2; the D gene is possibly TRBD2 (6 bases). Germline-derived CDR1 and CDR2 are SGHRS and YFSETQ. CDR3 length equals 15 residues. The V and J ends lost 1 base and 4 bases respectively, with 11 bases between them. CDR3 DNA: TGCGCCAGCAGCTTGCTGTTGGGGGGCACCGGGGAGCTGTTTTTT. It yields the protein CASSLLLGGTGELFF.

The rearrangement uses TRBV2 and TRBJ1-6, with unresolved D. The CDR3 length is 14 residues. V shed 3 bases and J shed 9 bases, with 12 bases lying between them. The germline V gene encodes CDR1 SNHLY and CDR2 FYNNEI. CDR3 region: CASSDTGRVSPLHF. DNA of the CDR3: TGTGCCAGCAGTGATACCGGGAGAGTTTCACCCCTCCACTTT.

This chain uses TRBV5-1 with TRBJ1-2; tentative D call: TRBD1 (5 bases). Looked up from germline, CDR1 is SGHRS and CDR2 is YFSETQ. The CDR3 spans 14 residues. V lost 3 bases and J 8 bases, leaving 17 bases between the germline ends. As DNA, the CDR3 is TGCGCCAGCAGCTGGGAGGGGCGACCGGGGGGCTACACCTTC. It translates to CASSWEGRPGGYTF.

The gene calls are TRBV7-9 and TRBJ2-3; TRBD1 aligns across 11 bases. Germline values: CDR1 SEHNR, CDR2 FQNEAQ (reference sequence). J was trimmed by 6 bases and V by 1 base; bases with no gene match: 6. The CDR3 extends over 16 amino acids. CDR3 sequence (DNA): TGTGCCAGCAGCTTAGTTGGACAGGGGGCTGGTGATACGCAGTATTTT. This codes for CASSLVGQGAGDTQYF.

This chain joins TRBV4-1 and TRBJ1-3; D gene uncertain. V lost 0 bases to trimming and J lost 4 bases, with 13 bases between them. Germline loops: CDR1 MGHRA, CDR2 YSYEKL. The CDR3 is 16 amino acids. In nucleotides, the CDR3 is TGCGCCAGCAGCCAAGATACTTCGGTTCCCGGAAACACCATATATTTT. Protein: CASSQDTSVPGNTIYF.

This chain connects TRBV5-1 to TRBJ1-1, with D hard to call. Germline CDR1 reads SGHRS; CDR2 reads YFSETQ. CDR3 size: 13 residues. The V and J ends lost 1 base and 1 base respectively, with 5 bases between them. The CDR3 sequence is CASSLNRNTEAFF. The CDR3 DNA reads TGCGCCAGCAGCTTGAACAGGAACACTGAAGCTTTCTTT.

V and J are TRBV10-3 and TRBJ2-1; D uncertain. The CDR3 totals 14 residues. V shed 0 bases and J shed 3 bases, with 6 bases lying between them. Germline-derived CDR1 and CDR2 are ENHRY and SYGVKD. CDR3 sequence (DNA): TGTGCCATCAGTGAGTCGCCTAGCTACAATGAGCAGTTCTTC. This gives the protein CAISESPSYNEQFF.

The genes are TRBV7-9 and TRBJ2-3; weak D call: TRBD1 (6 bases). Germline CDR1 reads SEHNR; CDR2 reads FQNEAQ (reference sequence). V lost 1 base and J lost 4, with 18 bases in between. The CDR3 runs 17 residues. For the CDR3, the DNA is TGTGCCAGCAGCTTAGTGTTGCAGGGGCCCCGCCCAGATACGCAGTATTTT. Encoded protein: CASSLVLQGPRPDTQYF.

The V call is TRBV7-2, the J call TRBJ2-5, with D perhaps TRBD2 (5 bases). Germline CDR1 SGHTA, CDR2 FQGNSA. The CDR3 contains 17 residues. Deletions cut 1 base from V and 1 base from J, with 16 bases between. CDR3: CASSLESGGGRQETQYF. Written as DNA, the CDR3 is TGTGCCAGCAGCTTAGAGAGCGGTGGCGGGCGCCAAGAGACCCAGTACTTC. The full variable domain, its missing parts supplied by reference TRBV7-2 and TRBJ2-5, is GAGVSQSPSNKVTEKGKDVELRCDPISGHTALYWYRQSLGQGLEFLIYFQGNSAPDKSGLPSDRFSAERTGGSVSTLTIQRTQQEDSAVYLCASSLESGGGRQETQYFGPGTRLLVL.

The V call is TRBV6-6, the J call TRBJ2-1; TRBD1 might be the D (5 bases). V was shortened by 7 bases and J by 9 bases, with 22 bases between the two germline ends. CDR1 and CDR2 (germline): MNHNY, SVGAGI (reference sequence). This CDR3 region has 15 residues. CDR3 in amino acids: CASIPQRQGTTEQFF. The DNA for the CDR3 is TGTGCCAGCATCCCCCAAAGGCAGGGCACTACTGAGCAGTTCTTC.

The genes are TRBV5-4 and TRBJ1-1; D is ambiguous. This CDR3 region has 13 residues. The germline V gene encodes CDR1 SGHNT and CDR2 YYREEE (reference sequence). Trimming took 0 bases from V and 1 from J, leaving 4 bases between them. CDR3 bases: TGTGCCAGCAGCTTGGACAGGAACACTGAAGCTTTCTTT. Its translation is CASSLDRNTEAFF.

The gene calls are TRBV4-3 and TRBJ2-2, with D uncertain. V gave up 6 bases and J gave up 3 bases, with 14 bases separating them. Germline V gene lookup returns CDR1 LGHNA and CDR2 YSLEER. The CDR3 is 15 residues long. Here the CDR3 reads CASSSEAIYTGELFF. Here the CDR3 DNA reads TGCGCCAGCAGTTCAGAGGCCATTTACACCGGGGAGCTGTTTTTT.